This T cell receptor (beta chain) was obtained from a study of blood T cell repertoires in COVID-19. Study context: Donors in the United States, Italy and Spain gave samples during acute or convalescent COVID-19. T cells, B-cell-depleted T cells, or PBMCs provided the cDNA or gDNA that served as material.

The trim removed 1 base at V and 4 bases at J, leaving 5 bases unmatched. The CDR3 runs 15 residues. CDR1 and CDR2 (germline): LGHNA, YSLEER. Original analysis: Amplifying reference gene primers gave estimates of nucleated cell counts. Here immunoSEQ multiplex PCR was the method, and the copy in TCRdb shows in-frame clones only, minus some. V and J calls and clone size are given by that table; D and trimming were obtained from the DNA. This sample has about 260,000 clones, with just under 85% found just once. V usage is TRBV4-3 and J usage is TRBJ2-7, with 9 bases lining up with TRBD2. The receptor's source is a woman older than 75 with acute or convalescent COVID-19. Sequencing was carried out using peripheral blood. CDR3 amino acids: CASSQGLAGRYEQYF. The CDR3 DNA is TGCGCCAGCAGCCAAGGTCTAGCGGGACGGTACGAGCAGTACTTC.